This T cell receptor beta chain was recovered during a study of blood T cells in healthy people across ages. V lost 5 bases to trimming and J lost 4 bases; unmatched junction nucleotides: 7. CDR3 length: 16 residues. Germline CDR1 reads SGHTA; CDR2 reads FQGNSA. The second PCR ran roughly 6 to 11 cycles with a sample-barcoded 5' primer and J-beta primers. TCRdb ran MiXCR on the 5' RACE reads and lists one entry per CDR3 protein. The sample carries about 1.1 million distinct CDR3 sequences, roughly two fifths recorded once. The chain employs TRBV7-2 and TRBJ2-1, with TRBD2 identical over 11 bases. The source of this sequence is a man aged 18 to 30 in good health. The sample comprised blood. In DNA form, the CDR3 reads TGTGCCAGCAGCCGCGCGACTAGCGGGGTGTACAATGAGCAGTTCTTC. It yields the protein CASSRATSGVYNEQFF.